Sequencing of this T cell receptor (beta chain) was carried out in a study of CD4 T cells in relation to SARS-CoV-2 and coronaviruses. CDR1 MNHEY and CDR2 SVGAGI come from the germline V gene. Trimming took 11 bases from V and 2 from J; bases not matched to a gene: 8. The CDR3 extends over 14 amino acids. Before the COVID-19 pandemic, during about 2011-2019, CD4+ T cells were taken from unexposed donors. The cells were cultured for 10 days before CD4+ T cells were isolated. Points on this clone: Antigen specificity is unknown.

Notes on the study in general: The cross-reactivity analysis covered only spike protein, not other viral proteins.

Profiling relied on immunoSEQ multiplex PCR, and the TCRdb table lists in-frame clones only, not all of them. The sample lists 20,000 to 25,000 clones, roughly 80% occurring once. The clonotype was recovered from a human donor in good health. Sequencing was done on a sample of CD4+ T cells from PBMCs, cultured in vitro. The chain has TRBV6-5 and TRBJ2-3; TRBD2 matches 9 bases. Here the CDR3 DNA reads TGTGCCGGTAAGCGGGAGGACTCCACAGATACGCAGTATTTT. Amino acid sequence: CAGKREDSTDTQYF.